This TCR beta chain was documented in a study of a mutant IDH1 vaccine in newly diagnosed glioma. Study-level information: Onset of vaccination occurred 4-6 weeks following radiotherapy alone, or with temozolomide cycles.

The protocol was immunoSEQ multiplex PCR, while the TCRdb copy is restricted to in-frame clones and leaves out a portion. The sample shows about 52,000 clones, more than 75% of them seen only once. Time point reported: week 47, end of study. In the vaccine, a single dose held 300 ug of the mutant IDH1 20-mer peptide, along with topical imiquimod. Germline CDR1 is KGHSH and CDR2 is LQKENI. The length of the CDR3 is 12 residues. V was cut by 5 bases and J by 5 bases, with 9 bases left in between. Of note for this clone: The antigen remains undetermined.

Sequencing used PBMCs, obtained from a glioma patient whose treatment included an IDH1 peptide vaccine. This clonotype was obtained from a woman aged 40 to 50 with glioma. Some clones in this sample may be carry-over from other donors' samples. J is TRBJ2-5 and V is TRBV18; tentative D call: TRBD1 (6 bases). The CDR3 region has the DNA TGTGCCAGCTCAACAGGGCTGGAGACCCAGTACTTC. Protein sequence: CASSTGLETQYF.